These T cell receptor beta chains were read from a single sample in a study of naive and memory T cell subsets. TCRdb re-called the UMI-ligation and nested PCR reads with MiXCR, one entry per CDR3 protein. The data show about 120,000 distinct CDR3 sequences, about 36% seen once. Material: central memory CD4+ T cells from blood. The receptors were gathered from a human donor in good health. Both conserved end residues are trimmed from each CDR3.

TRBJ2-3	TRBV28	ASSPRIIPDSSTDTQY
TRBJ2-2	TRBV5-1	ASSLVLNTGELF
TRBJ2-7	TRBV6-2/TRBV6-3	ASSRRGSYEQY
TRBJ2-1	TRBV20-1	SASRMGFDEQF
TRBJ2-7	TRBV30	AWTGSGN
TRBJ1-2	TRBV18	ASSPPEGRVNYGYT
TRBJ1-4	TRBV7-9	ASSPTQGANEKLF
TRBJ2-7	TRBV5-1	ASSLAGLLNYEQY
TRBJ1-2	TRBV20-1	SAAKTGTGGAGGYT
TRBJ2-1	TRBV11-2	ASSPPVGDEQF
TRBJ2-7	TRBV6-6	ASSYGHSYEQY
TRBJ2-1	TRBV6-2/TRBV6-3	ASSYSGGSSRSAVF
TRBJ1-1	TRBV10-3	AITPGQVGTEAF
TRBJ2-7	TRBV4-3	ASSQVGGGQGIHEQY
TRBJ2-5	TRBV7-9	ASSYGTSGRVSQETQY
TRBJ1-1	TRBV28	ASSFRGAGTEAF
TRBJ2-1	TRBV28	ASRTSGQGDNEQF
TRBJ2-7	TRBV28	ALSTSYEQY
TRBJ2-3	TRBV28	ASSLPSVDTQY
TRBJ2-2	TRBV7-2	ASSPTGELF
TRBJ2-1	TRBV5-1	ASSSRGVSYNEQF
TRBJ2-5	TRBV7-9	ASSPGLAMVGETQY
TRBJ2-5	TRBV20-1	SARVATGDQETQY
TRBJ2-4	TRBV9	ASSVDWGGQNIQY
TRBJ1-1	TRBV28	ASSPPIGDTEAF
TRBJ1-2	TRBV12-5	ASGGSTGYGYT
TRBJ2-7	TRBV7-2	ASSLRSPSYEQY
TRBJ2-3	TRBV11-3	ASSPRGDTQY
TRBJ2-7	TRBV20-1	SAGDRDPYEQY
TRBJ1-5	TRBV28	ASSLVYSSQPQH
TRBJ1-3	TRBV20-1	SAFGVASGNTIY
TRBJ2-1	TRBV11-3	ASSLGALAGGPGEQF
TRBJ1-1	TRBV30	ACSPVRGTGGNEAF
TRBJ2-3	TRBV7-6	ASSSWGSSPTQY
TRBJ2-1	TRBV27	ASSFSSGRTYSYNEQF
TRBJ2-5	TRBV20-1	SAQSAQETQY
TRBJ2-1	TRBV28	ASSIPGTSVHEQF
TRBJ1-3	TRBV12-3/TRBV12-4	ASTPGPNTIY
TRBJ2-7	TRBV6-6	ASVGDAYSYEQY